Listed here are 10 T cell receptor beta chains from one sample, sequenced in a study of T cells in Graves' hyperthyroidism and ophthalmopathy. The TCR beta CDR3 regions underwent amplification using RNA transcripts as the source. RT-PCR in the first round (using the HTBI primer set) targeted the TCR CDR3. TCRdb reprocessed the multiplex PCR reads with MiXCR, giving one entry per CDR3 protein. Here the sample spans some 760,000 distinct CDR3 sequences, about 14% being singletons. What was sequenced was blood. The origin of the receptors is a young woman with Graves' hyperthyroidism.

This clonotype was recorded at least ten times. This chain connects TRBV3-1 to TRBJ2-3; D is undetermined. V was trimmed by 1 base and J by 7 bases, leaving 12 bases between them. Looked up from germline, CDR1 is LGHDT and CDR2 is YNNKEL (reference sequence). This CDR3 is built from 14 residues. As DNA, the CDR3 is TGTGCCAGCAGCCAAGTCTCTAGTGGTAATACGCAGTATTTT. This sequence encodes CASSQVSSGNTQYF.

This clonotype was seen only a few times. The chain employs TRBV24-1 and TRBJ2-3; TRBD1 aligns across 9 bases. The germline V gene has CDR1 KGHDR and CDR2 SFDVKD. The CDR3 runs to 13 residues. With V trimmed by 9 bases and J by 4 bases, 4 bases remained unmatched. As DNA, the CDR3 is TGTGCCACCGGACAGGGGAGAGCAGATACGCAGTATTTT. Encoded protein: CATGQGRADTQYF.

This clonotype was detected ten times or more. The J gene is TRBJ2-7, the V gene TRBV9; D is undetermined. The CDR3 contains 14 residues. Germline CDR1 SGDLS, CDR2 YYNGEE. V was trimmed by 4 bases and J by 1 base, leaving 12 bases between them. The CDR3 DNA reads TGTGCCAGCAGCCCAGAAGCCGGGTCCTACGAGCAGTACTTC. This encodes CASSPEAGSYEQYF.

As concerns this clonotype: Germline and junction disagree at one end, which may indicate a read error. This chain links TRBV7-7 with TRBJ2-1; 8 bases are a match to TRBD1. Germline CDR1 is SSHAT and CDR2 is FNYEAQ (reference sequence). The CDR3 loop spans 14 amino acids. CDR3 loop: CASSAGTGAREQFF. In DNA form, the CDR3 reads TGTGCTAGCAGCGCCGGGACAGGTGCGAGGGAGCAGTTCTTC. Full variable domain (missing parts from reference TRBV7-7 and TRBJ2-1): GAGVSQSPRYKVTKRGQDVTLRCDPISSHATLYWYQQALGQGPEFLTYFNYEAQPDKSGLPSDRFSAERPEGSISTLTIQRTEQRDSAMYRCASSAGTGAREQFFGPGTRLTVL.

In its sample, this clonotype was seen many times. The gene calls are TRBV28 and TRBJ2-7, with D possibly being TRBD1 (6 bases). The CDR3 contains 14 residues. Germline assignment: CDR1 MDHEN and CDR2 SYDVKM. V lost 5 bases and J 2 bases, leaving 13 bases between the germline ends. The CDR3, as DNA: TGTGCCAGCAGTCCGGGGACATGGACCTACGAGCAGTACTTC. Translated, it gives CASSPGTWTYEQYF.

This clonotype has more than one count but fewer than ten. The chain uses TRBV6-1 and TRBJ2-3, with D unresolved. The ends were cut back, 2 bases at V and 9 bases at J, with 9 bases in the middle. CDR3 length: 12 amino acids. Germline assignment: CDR1 MNHNS and CDR2 SASEGT. CDR3 region: CASSEWALTQYF. In nucleotides, the CDR3 is TGTGCCAGCAGTGAATGGGCGTTGACGCAGTATTTT.

This clonotype has at least ten counts. The genes are TRBV28 and TRBJ2-7, with D perhaps TRBD1 (6 bases). The CDR3 covers 14 residues. CDR1 is MDHEN and CDR2 is SYDVKM in the germline V gene. V lost 11 bases and J 2 bases, leaving 19 bases between the germline ends. The CDR3 protein is CAARRDRRTYEQYF. DNA for the CDR3: TGTGCCGCAAGAAGAGACAGGAGGACCTACGAGCAGTACTTC.

This clonotype was recorded once. V is TRBV9 and J is TRBJ2-1, with D perhaps given as TRBD1 or TRBD2 (6 bases each). The CDR3 is 16 amino acids. Germline CDR1 SGDLS, CDR2 YYNGEE. The V gene lost 4 bases and the J gene lost 5 bases, with 19 bases spanning the gap. CDR3 nucleotide sequence: TGTGCCAGCAGCCAACCGGGGGCGGGAAGGGACAATGAGCAGTTCTTC. This encodes CASSQPGAGRDNEQFF.

The chain joins TRBV9 to TRBJ1-6; 11 bases agree with TRBD1. The CDR3 runs to 13 residues. CDR1 is SGDLS and CDR2 is YYNGEE in the germline V gene. Losses at the gene ends were 6 bases for V and 10 bases for J; bases not matched to a gene: 3. The CDR3 here is CASTGTGGSPLHF. CDR3 DNA sequence: TGTGCCAGCACCGGGACAGGGGGATCACCCCTCCACTTT.

This clonotype occurred many times. The J gene is TRBJ2-5, the V gene TRBV12-3 or TRBV12-4; D is ambiguous. Between the trimmed V and J ends, which lost 2 bases and 2 bases, there was a span of 3 bases. This CDR3 is 12 amino acids long. Here the CDR3 DNA reads TGTGCCAGCAGTTTACAACAAGAGACCCAGTACTTC. This codes for CASSLQQETQYF.